These T cell receptor beta chains were read from a single sample in a study of shared clonotypes between healthy human individuals. The repertoire was sequenced with immunoSEQ multiplex PCR; TCRdb's copy has only in-frame clones and lacks some. The sample includes 850,000 to 1,200,000 clones, about 75% of them seen just once. Sequencing was performed on memory CD4+ T cells sorted from blood. The source is a man between 18 and 29 years old in good health. CDR3s include the opening cysteine and the closing phenylalanine or tryptophan. A D gene is named only where the DNA matches it firmly. For some rows the clone size is stated as once, few or many, or as a class when expanded; others skip it.

TRBJ2-7 . TRBV11-3 . TGTGCCAGCAGCTTATCTCCAGGTCCCTACGAGCAGTACTTC CASSLSPGPYEQYF
TRBJ2-2 . TRBV5-4 many TGTGCCAGCAGCTTGGTAGCGGCTAACACCGGGGAGCTGTTTTTT CASSLVAANTGELFF
TRBJ1-4 . TRBV6-5 . TGTGCCAGCAGTTACCGGGGGTGGCCCAATGAAAAACTGTTTTTT CASSYRGWPNEKLFF
TRBJ1-5 TRBD1 TRBV27 few TGTGCCAGCAGTTTATTAGGGACAGGGGGCTATCAGCCCCAGCATTTT CASSLLGTGGYQPQHF
TRBJ1-1 TRBD1 TRBV6-1 few TGTGCCAGCGGCCACAGGGGTAACACTGAAGCTTTCTTT CASGHRGNTEAFF
TRBJ1-1 . TRBV7-9 few TGTGCCAGCAGCTTCGGGGGAGGAGCTTTCTTT CASSFGGGAFF
TRBJ2-3 . TRBV27 . TGTGCCAGCACACCATGGAACACAGATACGCAGTATTTT CASTPWNTDTQYF
TRBJ1-2 . TRBV29-1 . TGCAGCGTTGGAGATGGCTACACCTTC CSVGDGYTF
TRBJ1-4 . TRBV4-1 . TGCGCCAGCAGCCTCCAAGAATCTGTAACTAATGAAAAACTGTTTTTT CASSLQESVTNEKLFF
TRBJ1-5 TRBD1 TRBV5-5 once TGTGCCAGCAGCCAGGACAGGGGGAGTCTAGGCAATCAGCCCCAGCATTTT CASSQDRGSLGNQPQHF
TRBJ2-5 TRBD1 TRBV18 once TGTGCCAGCTCACCAGCCCCCGGGACAGGGGAGACCCAGTACTTC CASSPAPGTGETQYF
TRBJ2-5 TRBD1 TRBV27 . TGTGCCAGTTCAAGACAGGGGGTAGTTGAGACCCAGTACTTC CASSRQGVVETQYF
TRBJ2-3 TRBD2 TRBV5-1 . TGCGCCAGCAGCACGGTCGTCGCGGGGGGGCCCACAGATACGCAGTATTTT CASSTVVAGGPTDTQYF
TRBJ1-6 . TRBV9 . TGTGCCAGCAGCGTAGGAGGGAGTAATTCACCCCTCCACTTT CASSVGGSNSPLHF
TRBJ2-1 TRBD2 TRBV6-6 . TGTGCCAGCAGAAAGACTAGCGGAGTTTACAATGAGCAGTTCTTC CASRKTSGVYNEQFF
TRBJ1-4 TRBD1 TRBV25-1 . TGTGCCAGCAGTGAATACGGGACAGGGATTGAAAAACTGTTTTTT CASSEYGTGIEKLFF
TRBJ1-4 TRBD1 TRBV28 few TGTGCCAGCAGGGACGCGGGACAGCAGTTTTTT CASRDAGQQFF
TRBJ1-2 . TRBV29-1 . TGCAGCGTTGAGACACCCTATGGCTACACCTTC CSVETPYGYTF
TRBJ2-5 . TRBV6-5 . TGTGCCAGCAGCCAAACGACGCCAAGGTGGGAGACCCAGTACTTC CASSQTTPRWETQYF
TRBJ2-1 . TRBV5-8 . TGTGCCAGCAGTCGCCGGGGAGCGTCCTACAATGAGCAGTTCTTC CASSRRGASYNEQFF
TRBJ1-1 TRBD1 TRBV15 . TGTGCCACCAGCAGGTTAGACAGGGAGGCTGAAGCTTTCTTT CATSRLDREAEAFF
TRBJ2-6 . TRBV7-8 . TGTGCCAGCAGCTTGGAATCTCCGGGGACTGGGGCCAACGTCCTGACTTTC CASSLESPGTGANVLTF
TRBJ2-7 . TRBV5-1 many TGCGCCAGCAGCTTGGGGTCCAGCCTATACGAGCAGTACTTC CASSLGSSLYEQYF
TRBJ2-1 . TRBV25-1 . TGTGCCAGCACCGGGGACTACAATGAGCAGTTCTTC CASTGDYNEQFF
TRBJ1-5 . TRBV4-3 . TGCGCCAGCAGCCAAGGACCCCTAGAGGCAGACCCCAATCAGCCCCAGCATTTT CASSQGPLEADPNQPQHF
TRBJ2-1 . TRBV7-9 once TGTGCCAGCAGGAGGGAGGGGGCCGTTGAGCAGTTCTTC CASRREGAVEQFF
TRBJ1-5 . TRBV4-3 few TGCGCCAGCAGCCAAGAGGCGGGAAGCAAGCCCCAGCATTTT CASSQEAGSKPQHF
TRBJ1-1 . TRBV11-2 . TGTGCCAGCAGCTTAGGGGGGGGACGGAAGAACACTGAAGCTTTCTTT CASSLGGGRKNTEAFF
TRBJ1-6 TRBD1 TRBV5-4 . TGTGCCAGCAGACTCGACAGGGGACAAAATTCACCCCTCCACTTT CASRLDRGQNSPLHF
TRBJ2-3 TRBD2 TRBV6-5 . TGTGCCAGCAGTTTAGCGGGAGGACCCGATACGCAGTATTTT CASSLAGGPDTQYF
TRBJ2-2 TRBD1 TRBV6-6 . TGTGCCAGCAGTTCGACAGGGGGTGGACGGGAGCTGTTTTTT CASSSTGGGRELFF
TRBJ2-2 . TRBV7-3 . TGTGCCAGCAGTCGAGGCCCCACCGGGGAGCTGTTTTTT CASSRGPTGELFF
TRBJ1-6 TRBD1 TRBV4-1 . TGCGCCAGCAGCCGAGGGGGAGGGACAGGGGGCTTCTCACCCCTCCACTTT CASSRGGGTGGFSPLHF
TRBJ2-7 . TRBV7-6 . TGTGCCAGCAGCTTAGCGCAGGGGCTCGTTATGGGGGAGCAGTACTTC CASSLAQGLVMGEQYF
TRBJ1-1 TRBD1 TRBV19 . TGTGCCAGTAGTCCTTACAGGGGGCGAGGCACTGAAGCTTTCTTT CASSPYRGRGTEAFF
TRBJ1-1 . TRBV2 . TGTGCCAGCAGTGAAAGGGTTGGCAGGGTTCGAACTGAAGCTTTCTTT CASSERVGRVRTEAFF
TRBJ2-7 . TRBV6-5 . TGTGCCAGCAGTTACGGGATCGAGACAGACTACGAGCAGTACTTC CASSYGIETDYEQYF
TRBJ1-4 TRBD1 TRBV14 few TGTGCCAGCAGCCACCGGGACAGGGATGAAAAACTGTTTTTT CASSHRDRDEKLFF
TRBJ1-2 . TRBV2 once TGTGCCAGCAGAGAACAGGCCTTTGGCTATGGCTACACCTTC CASREQAFGYGYTF
TRBJ2-3 . TRBV25-1 . TGTGCCAGCAGGGGGGAACAGAACACAGATACGCAGTATTTT CASRGEQNTDTQYF
TRBJ1-2 TRBD1 TRBV5-6 . TGTGCCAGCAGCTTGACCGGGACAGGGCTTGGCTACACCTTC CASSLTGTGLGYTF
TRBJ2-1 . TRBV5-1 . TGCGCCAGCAGACCCGGGATGGGATTGTTGAATGAGCAGTTCTTC CASRPGMGLLNEQFF